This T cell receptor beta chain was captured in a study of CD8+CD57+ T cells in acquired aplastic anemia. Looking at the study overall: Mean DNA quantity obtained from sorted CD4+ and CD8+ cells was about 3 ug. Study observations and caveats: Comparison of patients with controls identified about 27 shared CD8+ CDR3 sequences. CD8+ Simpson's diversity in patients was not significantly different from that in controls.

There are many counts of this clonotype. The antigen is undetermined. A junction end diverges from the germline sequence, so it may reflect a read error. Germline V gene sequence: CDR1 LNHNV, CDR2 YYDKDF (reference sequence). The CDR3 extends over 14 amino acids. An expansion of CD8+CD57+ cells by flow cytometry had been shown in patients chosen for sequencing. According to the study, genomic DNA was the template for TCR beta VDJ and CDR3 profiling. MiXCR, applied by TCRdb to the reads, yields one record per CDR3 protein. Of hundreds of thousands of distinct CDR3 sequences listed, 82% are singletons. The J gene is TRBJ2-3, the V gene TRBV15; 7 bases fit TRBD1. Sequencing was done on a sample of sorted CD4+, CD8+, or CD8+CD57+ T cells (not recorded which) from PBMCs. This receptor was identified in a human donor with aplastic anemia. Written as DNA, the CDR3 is TGTGCCAGCAGCAGAGGGGGCGGGCAAGATACCCAGTATTTC. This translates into CASSRGGGQDTQYF.